Listed below are T cell receptor beta chains from one sample, sequenced in a study of cytomegalovirus exposure and HLA in healthy donors. Assay: immunoSEQ multiplex PCR; the TCRdb copy retains only in-frame clones and omits some. The sample yields roughly 180,000 clones, 76% seen once. The sequenced sample consisted of PBMCs. The source of these receptors is a female donor in good health and CMV-seronegative. CDR3s include the opening cysteine and the closing phenylalanine or tryptophan. D genes are given only for firm matches. Expanded clones get a size class; other rows say once, few or many, or leave the size out.

v_gene	abundance	j_gene	d_gene	CDR3nt	CDR3aa
TRBV4-1	.	TRBJ2-3	TRBD2	TGCGCCAGCAGCCAAGCCCTAGCGGGAGGCCCTAGCACAGATACGCAGTATTTT	CASSQALAGGPSTDTQYF
TRBV5-4	many	TRBJ1-1	.	TGTGCCAGCAGTCCGGGGGGGAGGACCACTGAAGCTTTCTTT	CASSPGGRTTEAFF
TRBV19	once	TRBJ1-1	TRBD1	TGTGCCAGTAGTATGCTAGGGACAGGTGGCACTGAAGCTTTCTTT	CASSMLGTGGTEAFF
TRBV4-2	.	TRBJ2-1	TRBD2	TGTGCCAGCAGTCAAAACCCGGGACTAGGGTTGAATGAGCAGTTCTTC	CASSQNPGLGLNEQFF
TRBV5-4	.	TRBJ2-1	TRBD2	TGTGCCAGCAGCTTTGGCGGGAGCTCCTACAATGAGCAGTTCTTC	CASSFGGSSYNEQFF
TRBV9	.	TRBJ1-3	.	TGTGCCAGCAGCGTAACCAGGGTATACTCTGGAAACACCATATATTTT	CASSVTRVYSGNTIYF
TRBV4-2	.	TRBJ2-7	TRBD2	TGTGCCAGCAGCCAAACCTCTTTTTCGACTAGCGGGGGGGCTCGGGAGCAGTACTTC	CASSQTSFSTSGGAREQYF
TRBV5-4	.	TRBJ2-7	TRBD1	TGTGCCAGCAGCTTGGTACAGGGGCCCTACGAGCAGTACTTC	CASSLVQGPYEQYF
TRBV5-1	.	TRBJ1-2	.	TGCGCCAGCAGCCCAGGACAGAACTATGGCTACACCTTC	CASSPGQNYGYTF
TRBV5-1	.	TRBJ2-7	.	TGCGCCAGCAGTTCCCTTGGGGCAACCTACGAGCAGTACTTC	CASSSLGATYEQYF
TRBV7-2	once	TRBJ2-3	TRBD2	TGTGCCAGCAGCTTACTAGCGGGGGGCCGGTTAGATACGCAGTATTTT	CASSLLAGGRLDTQYF
TRBV4-3	.	TRBJ1-2	.	TGCGCCAGCAGCAGACAGGAAGGGAGCTATGGCTACACCTTC	CASSRQEGSYGYTF
TRBV4-1	.	TRBJ1-1	.	TGCGCCAGCAGCCAGGGTTGGCGGAATACGAACACTGAAGCTTTCTTT	CASSQGWRNTNTEAFF
TRBV5-1	.	TRBJ2-3	TRBD1	TGCGCCAGCGTATTTATGGGGGGACAGGGTACAGATACGCAGTATTTT	CASVFMGGQGTDTQYF
TRBV11-2	.	TRBJ1-6	TRBD1	TGTGCCAGCAGCTTAGGGGGGACAGCAAGTAGCTCCTATAATTCACCCCTCCACTTT	CASSLGGTASSSYNSPLHF
TRBV18	.	TRBJ2-1	.	TGTGCCAGCTCACCTCCACGTCTAGCGTCCCTCTACAATGAGCAGTTCTTC	CASSPPRLASLYNEQFF
TRBV19	.	TRBJ1-2	.	TGTGCCACGGCAGTCCCTACAAGACCTAATAGCGGTAACTATGGCTACACCTTC	CATAVPTRPNSGNYGYTF
TRBV5-1	.	TRBJ2-1	TRBD2	TGCGCCAGCAGCCCAGTCGCGGGGGATGAGCAGTTCTTC	CASSPVAGDEQFF
TRBV19	.	TRBJ2-1	TRBD2	TGTGCCAGTGACCGACTAGCGGGAGGTGAGCAGTTCTTC	CASDRLAGGEQFF
TRBV9	.	TRBJ1-1	.	TGTGCCAGCAGCGTAGATGGCCGCCTCATCTCTGAAGCTTTCTTT	CASSVDGRLISEAFF
TRBV7-3	.	TRBJ1-1	.	TGTGCCAGCAGCTTAGGTGCCCGGGGGGGACCGAACACTGAAGCTTTCTTT	CASSLGARGGPNTEAFF
TRBV4-1	.	TRBJ2-2	.	TGCGCCGGCAGCCAAGTGTCGGGTCGGGGCACCGGGGAGCTGTTTTTT	CAGSQVSGRGTGELFF
TRBV5-6	.	TRBJ2-7	TRBD2	TGTGCCAGCAGCGGCAGGACTAGCGGGATGTACGAGCAGTACTTC	CASSGRTSGMYEQYF
TRBV7-9	.	TRBJ2-5	.	TGTGCCAGCAGCTTAGTCTCCGGACACCTACAAGAGACCCAGTACTTC	CASSLVSGHLQETQYF
TRBV19	.	TRBJ1-2	TRBD1	TGTGCCAGTAGAACCGGGACAGGGGATCTCTATGGCTACACCTTC	CASRTGTGDLYGYTF
TRBV19	.	TRBJ1-2	.	TGTGCCAGGAGCCAACAGGCCACTTTC	CARSQQATF
TRBV28	.	TRBJ1-2	.	TGTGCCAGCAGCCGCGCCGGGACTCCTGGGCGCTATGGCTACACCTTC	CASSRAGTPGRYGYTF
TRBV6-5	.	TRBJ2-1	.	TGTGCCAGCAGTTACGGGCAGGGGGGAATGAAGAATGAGCAGTTCTTC	CASSYGQGGMKNEQFF
TRBV28	few	TRBJ2-7	.	TGTGCCAGCAGTCGTGTGGACTACGAGCAGTACTTC	CASSRVDYEQYF
TRBV19	.	TRBJ2-3	.	TGTGCCTTCCGGCAGGCAACAGATACGCAGTATTTT	CAFRQATDTQYF
TRBV4-1	few	TRBJ1-5	.	TGCGCCAGTCGCGGTACCCTAGCGAGCAATCAGCCCCAGCATTTT	CASRGTLASNQPQHF
TRBV7-2	.	TRBJ2-7	.	TGTGCCAGCAGCACCAGACAAAGCTCCTACGAGCAGTACTTC	CASSTRQSSYEQYF
TRBV6-5	.	TRBJ2-1	TRBD1	TGTGCCAGCAGTTACCCCGCGGGACAGGGAAATGAGCAGTTCTTC	CASSYPAGQGNEQFF
TRBV15	.	TRBJ1-2	.	TGTGCCACCAGCAGTACGCTTGGACAGAACTATGGCTACACCTTC	CATSSTLGQNYGYTF
TRBV6-1	few	TRBJ2-3	TRBD1	TGTGCCAGCAGAATAAGGGGGCGCACAGATACGCAGTATTTT	CASRIRGRTDTQYF
TRBV19	few	TRBJ2-1	TRBD1	TGTGCCAGTAGTAAAGGGACAGGGAGGAACAATGAGCAGTTCTTC	CASSKGTGRNNEQFF
TRBV9	.	TRBJ2-2	.	TGTGCCAGCCAGGGTTCCACCGGGGAGCTGTTTTTT	CASQGSTGELFF
TRBV19	few	TRBJ1-3	.	TGTGCCAGTAGAGCCTACTCCCCGATCTCTGGAAACACCATATATTTT	CASRAYSPISGNTIYF
TRBV27	few	TRBJ2-5	TRBD1	TGTGCCAGCAGTAGGGACAGGGGGATTGAGACCCAGTACTTC	CASSRDRGIETQYF
TRBV28	once	TRBJ2-7	TRBD2	TGTGCCAGCACCAGAGCGGGAGGTAGCTACGAGCAGTACTTC	CASTRAGGSYEQYF
TRBV7-8	.	TRBJ2-2	TRBD1	TGTGCCAGCAGCCTACACAGGGGGCGGACCGGGGAGCTGTTTTTT	CASSLHRGRTGELFF
TRBV6-6	.	TRBJ2-2	.	TGTGCCAGCAGTTTTCAGGGGACCACCGGGGAGCTGTTTTTT	CASSFQGTTGELFF
TRBV18	.	TRBJ1-2	.	TGTGCCAGCTCACTACAGGAGAATGGCTACACCTTC	CASSLQENGYTF
TRBV9	once	TRBJ1-1	.	TGTGCCAGCAGCGTAGGGCCGAACACTGAAGCTTTCTTT	CASSVGPNTEAFF
TRBV30	.	TRBJ2-7	TRBD2	TGTGCCTGGAGACTCACTAGCGGGGCTTCCTACGAGCAGTACTTC	CAWRLTSGASYEQYF
TRBV6-1	.	TRBJ1-3	TRBD1	TGTGCCAGCAGTGACTCGGGACAGGGAAACACCATATATTTT	CASSDSGQGNTIYF
TRBV5-1	once	TRBJ2-5	TRBD1	TGCGCCAGCAGCCCGAGGGGACAGGGGTTCGGAGAGACCCAGTACTTC	CASSPRGQGFGETQYF
TRBV28	.	TRBJ1-2	TRBD1	TGTGCCAGCAGTCTCGACAGGGTGACCAACTATGGCTACACCTTC	CASSLDRVTNYGYTF
TRBV7-2	.	TRBJ2-3	TRBD2	TGTGCCAGCAGCTTAGCTAGCGGGAGTCGAGGCACAGATACGCAGTATTTT	CASSLASGSRGTDTQYF
TRBV7-2	.	TRBJ2-5	.	TGTGCCAGCAGCTTCGGGGAGACCCAGTACTTC	CASSFGETQYF
TRBV11-2	.	TRBJ1-2	TRBD1	TGTGCCAGCAGCCGGACGTGGCCAGGGGGAAACTATGGCTACACCTTC	CASSRTWPGGNYGYTF
TRBV6-6	.	TRBJ2-5	.	TGTGCCAGCAGCCTCCGGAGCGGCCAGTACTTC	CASSLRSGQYF